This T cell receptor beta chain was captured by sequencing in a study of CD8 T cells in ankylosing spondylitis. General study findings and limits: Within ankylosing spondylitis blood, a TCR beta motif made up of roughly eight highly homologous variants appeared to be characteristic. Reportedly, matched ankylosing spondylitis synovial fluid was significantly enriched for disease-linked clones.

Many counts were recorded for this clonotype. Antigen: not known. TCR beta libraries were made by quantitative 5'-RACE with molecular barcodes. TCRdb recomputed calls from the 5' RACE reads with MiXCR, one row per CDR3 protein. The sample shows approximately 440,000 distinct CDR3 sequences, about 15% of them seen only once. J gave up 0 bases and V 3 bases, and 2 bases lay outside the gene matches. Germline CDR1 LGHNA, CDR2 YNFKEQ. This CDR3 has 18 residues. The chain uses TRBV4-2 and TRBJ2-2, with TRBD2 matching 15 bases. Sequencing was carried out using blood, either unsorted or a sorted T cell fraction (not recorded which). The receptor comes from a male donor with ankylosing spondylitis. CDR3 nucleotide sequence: TGTGCCAGCAGCCAGGGGACTAGCGGGGGGTCGAACACCGGGGAGCTGTTTTTT. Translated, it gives CASSQGTSGGSNTGELFF.